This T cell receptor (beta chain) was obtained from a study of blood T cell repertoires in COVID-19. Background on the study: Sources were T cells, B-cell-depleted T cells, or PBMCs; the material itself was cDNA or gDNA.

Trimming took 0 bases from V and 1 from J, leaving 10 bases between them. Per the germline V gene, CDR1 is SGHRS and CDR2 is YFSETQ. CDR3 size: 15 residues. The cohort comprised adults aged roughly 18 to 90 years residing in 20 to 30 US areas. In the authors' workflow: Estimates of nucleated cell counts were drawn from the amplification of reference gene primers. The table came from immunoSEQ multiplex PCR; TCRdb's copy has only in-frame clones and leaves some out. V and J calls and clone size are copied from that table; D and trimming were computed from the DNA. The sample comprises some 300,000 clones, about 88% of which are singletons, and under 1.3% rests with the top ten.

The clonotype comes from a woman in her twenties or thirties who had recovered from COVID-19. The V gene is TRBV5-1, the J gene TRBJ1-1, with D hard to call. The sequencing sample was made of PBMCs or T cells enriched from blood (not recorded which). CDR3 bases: TGCGCCAGCAGCTTGGCCCTGGGCTGGAACACTGAAGCTTTCTTT. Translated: CASSLALGWNTEAFF.